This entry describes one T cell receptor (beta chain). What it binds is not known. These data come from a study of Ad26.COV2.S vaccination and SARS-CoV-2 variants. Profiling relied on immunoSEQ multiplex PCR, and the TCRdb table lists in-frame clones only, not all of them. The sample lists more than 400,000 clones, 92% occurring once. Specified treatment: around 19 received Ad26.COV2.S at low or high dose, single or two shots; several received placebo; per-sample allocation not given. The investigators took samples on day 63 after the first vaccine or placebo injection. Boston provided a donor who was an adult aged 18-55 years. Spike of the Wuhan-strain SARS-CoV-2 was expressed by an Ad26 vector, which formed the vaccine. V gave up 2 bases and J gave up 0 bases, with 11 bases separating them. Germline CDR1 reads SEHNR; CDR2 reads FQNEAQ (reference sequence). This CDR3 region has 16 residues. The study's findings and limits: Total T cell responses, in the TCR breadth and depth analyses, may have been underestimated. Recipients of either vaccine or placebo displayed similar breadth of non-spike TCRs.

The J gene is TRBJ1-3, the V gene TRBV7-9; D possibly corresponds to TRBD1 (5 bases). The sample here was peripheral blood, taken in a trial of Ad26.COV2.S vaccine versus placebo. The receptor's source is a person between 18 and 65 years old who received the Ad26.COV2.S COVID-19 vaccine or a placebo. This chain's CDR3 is CASSLWFGASGNTIYF. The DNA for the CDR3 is TGTGCCAGCAGCTTATGGTTCGGGGCCTCTGGAAACACCATATATTTT.